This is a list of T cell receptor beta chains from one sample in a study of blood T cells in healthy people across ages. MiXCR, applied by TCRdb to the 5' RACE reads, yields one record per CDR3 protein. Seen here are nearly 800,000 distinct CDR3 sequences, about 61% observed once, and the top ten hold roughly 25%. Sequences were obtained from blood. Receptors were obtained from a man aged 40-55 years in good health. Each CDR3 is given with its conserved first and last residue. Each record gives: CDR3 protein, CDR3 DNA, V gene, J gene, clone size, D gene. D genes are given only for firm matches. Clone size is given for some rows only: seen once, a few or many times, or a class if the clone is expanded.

cdr3_aa: CASSLLGGTRPYEQYF
cdr3_nt: TGTGCCAGCAGCCTTCTCGGGGGGACGCGTCCCTACGAGCAGTACTTC
v_call: TRBV7-6
j_call: TRBJ2-7
clone_size: -
d_call: TRBD2

cdr3_aa: CASSQQGLAKNIQYF
cdr3_nt: TGTGCCAGCAGCCAACAGGGATTAGCCAAAAACATTCAGTACTTC
v_call: TRBV4-2
j_call: TRBJ2-4
clone_size: few
d_call: -

cdr3_aa: CAGSTSGGSEQFF
cdr3_nt: TGTGCCGGCTCGACTAGCGGGGGGAGTGAGCAGTTCTTC
v_call: TRBV2
j_call: TRBJ2-1
clone_size: -
d_call: TRBD2

cdr3_aa: CSARDLGQGTHYEQYF
cdr3_nt: TGCAGTGCTAGAGATCTAGGACAGGGGACGCACTACGAGCAGTACTTC
v_call: TRBV20-1
j_call: TRBJ2-7
clone_size: -
d_call: TRBD1

cdr3_aa: CASGQTGRTDTQYF
cdr3_nt: TGTGCCAGCGGACAGACAGGACGCACAGATACGCAGTATTTT
v_call: TRBV12-3/TRBV12-4
j_call: TRBJ2-3
clone_size: -
d_call: -

cdr3_aa: CATSALGKTIDEQFF
cdr3_nt: TGTGCCACCAGTGCCCTAGGGAAAACAATCGATGAGCAGTTCTTC
v_call: TRBV24-1
j_call: TRBJ2-1
clone_size: few
d_call: -

cdr3_aa: CVSSGGGQPQHF
cdr3_nt: TGTGTCAGCAGCGGGGGGGGGCAGCCCCAGCATTTT
v_call: TRBV27
j_call: TRBJ1-5
clone_size: -
d_call: -

cdr3_aa: CASSSRVGYTF
cdr3_nt: TGTGCCAGCAGCTCCCGGGTTGGCTACACCTTC
v_call: TRBV9
j_call: TRBJ1-2
clone_size: once
d_call: -

cdr3_aa: CASTYRGGANYGYTF
cdr3_nt: TGTGCCAGCACTTACCGGGGAGGGGCGAACTATGGCTACACCTTC
v_call: TRBV18
j_call: TRBJ1-2
clone_size: few
d_call: -

cdr3_aa: CASSFRRGQETQYF
cdr3_nt: TGTGCCAGCAGTTTCAGAAGGGGTCAAGAGACCCAGTACTTC
v_call: TRBV27
j_call: TRBJ2-5
clone_size: few
d_call: -

cdr3_aa: CASSLKNRGIQYF
cdr3_nt: TGTGCCAGCAGTTTAAAAAATAGGGGCATTCAGTACTTC
v_call: TRBV12-3/TRBV12-4
j_call: TRBJ2-4
clone_size: -
d_call: -

cdr3_aa: CASMASGGYEQYF
cdr3_nt: TGTGCCAGCATGGCTAGCGGGGGCTACGAGCAGTACTTC
v_call: TRBV28
j_call: TRBJ2-7
clone_size: -
d_call: TRBD2

cdr3_aa: CASSPVTGGWPEAFF
cdr3_nt: TGTGCCAGCAGCCCGGTGACAGGGGGCTGGCCTGAAGCTTTCTTT
v_call: TRBV7-6
j_call: TRBJ1-1
clone_size: -
d_call: TRBD1

cdr3_aa: CASSHSSTDTQYF
cdr3_nt: TGTGCCAGCAGCCATTCTAGCACAGATACGCAGTATTTT
v_call: TRBV3-1
j_call: TRBJ2-3
clone_size: -
d_call: -

cdr3_aa: CSAATSGTVDIQYF
cdr3_nt: TGCAGTGCTGCAACTAGCGGTACTGTGGACATTCAGTACTTC
v_call: TRBV20-1
j_call: TRBJ2-4
clone_size: -
d_call: TRBD2

cdr3_aa: CASSFADVETQYF
cdr3_nt: TGTGCCAGCAGTTTTGCTGACGTGGAGACCCAGTACTTC
v_call: TRBV27
j_call: TRBJ2-5
clone_size: -
d_call: -

cdr3_aa: CASSFAGTGQETQYF
cdr3_nt: TGTGCCAGCAGTTTCGCGGGGACAGGGCAAGAGACCCAGTACTTC
v_call: TRBV28
j_call: TRBJ2-5
clone_size: many
d_call: TRBD1

cdr3_aa: CASSLAGGGAADTQYF
cdr3_nt: TGTGCCAGCAGCTTAGCTGGGGGGGGCGCGGCAGATACGCAGTATTTT
v_call: TRBV7-2
j_call: TRBJ2-3
clone_size: -
d_call: -

cdr3_aa: CASSLSSWGTDFYGYTF
cdr3_nt: TGTGCCAGCAGTTTAAGTTCATGGGGGACAGATTTCTATGGCTACACCTTC
v_call: TRBV27
j_call: TRBJ1-2
clone_size: -
d_call: TRBD1

cdr3_aa: CASSSLMGGDEQFF
cdr3_nt: TGTGCCAGCAGCTCACTAATGGGAGGTGATGAGCAGTTCTTC
v_call: TRBV5-8
j_call: TRBJ2-1
clone_size: -
d_call: -

cdr3_aa: CSAQPDSYEQYF
cdr3_nt: TGCAGTGCCCAGCCCGACTCCTACGAGCAGTACTTC
v_call: TRBV20-1
j_call: TRBJ2-7
clone_size: -
d_call: -

cdr3_aa: CASSLRESIGNYGYTF
cdr3_nt: TGTGCCAGCAGCTTACGCGAGTCTATAGGGAACTATGGCTACACCTTC
v_call: TRBV5-6
j_call: TRBJ1-2
clone_size: -
d_call: -

cdr3_aa: CASSPPRADVSEAFF
cdr3_nt: TGTGCCAGCAGTCCTCCCCGGGCGGATGTTTCTGAAGCTTTCTTT
v_call: TRBV6-1
j_call: TRBJ1-1
clone_size: -
d_call: -

cdr3_aa: CASSYTRGNEQFF
cdr3_nt: TGTGCCAGCAGTTACACTAGGGGGAATGAGCAGTTCTTC
v_call: TRBV6-5
j_call: TRBJ2-1
clone_size: once
d_call: -

cdr3_aa: CSAPMMWLEQYF
cdr3_nt: TGCAGTGCTCCGATGATGTGGCTCGAGCAGTACTTC
v_call: TRBV20-1
j_call: TRBJ2-7
clone_size: -
d_call: -

cdr3_aa: CSGGGRGTDTQYF
cdr3_nt: TGCAGCGGCGGAGGACGGGGAACAGATACGCAGTATTTT
v_call: TRBV29-1
j_call: TRBJ2-3
clone_size: -
d_call: -

cdr3_aa: CASSLQLYNSPLHF
cdr3_nt: TGTGCCAGCAGTTTGCAACTGTATAATTCACCCCTCCACTTT
v_call: TRBV12-3/TRBV12-4
j_call: TRBJ1-6
clone_size: -
d_call: -

cdr3_aa: CASTPGQMNTEAFF
cdr3_nt: TGTGCCAGCACCCCAGGTCAGATGAACACTGAAGCTTTCTTT
v_call: TRBV7-9
j_call: TRBJ1-1
clone_size: -
d_call: -

cdr3_aa: CSVEGGADYGYTF
cdr3_nt: TGCAGCGTTGAAGGGGGAGCAGACTATGGCTACACCTTC
v_call: TRBV29-1
j_call: TRBJ1-2
clone_size: -
d_call: -

cdr3_aa: CASSSQDLGETQYF
cdr3_nt: TGTGCCAGCAGCTCCCAGGATCTTGGGGAGACCCAGTACTTC
v_call: TRBV11-2
j_call: TRBJ2-5
clone_size: -
d_call: -

cdr3_aa: CASSVRVPDTQYF
cdr3_nt: TGTGCCAGCAGCGTACGTGTGCCCGATACGCAGTATTTT
v_call: TRBV9
j_call: TRBJ2-3
clone_size: -
d_call: -

cdr3_aa: CASAWDGQFTDTQYF
cdr3_nt: TGTGCCAGCGCTTGGGACGGCCAGTTCACAGATACGCAGTATTTT
v_call: TRBV7-3
j_call: TRBJ2-3
clone_size: -
d_call: -

cdr3_aa: CASSPLAVTNYGYTF
cdr3_nt: TGCGCCAGCAGCCCCTTGGCAGTAACTAACTATGGCTACACCTTC
v_call: TRBV4-1
j_call: TRBJ1-2
clone_size: -
d_call: -

cdr3_aa: CAGSYLGQAGPDTQYF
cdr3_nt: TGTGCCGGCAGCTACCTCGGACAGGCGGGCCCAGATACGCAGTATTTT
v_call: TRBV7-3
j_call: TRBJ2-3
clone_size: -
d_call: TRBD1

cdr3_aa: CASSLQTVSYEQYF
cdr3_nt: TGTGCCAGCAGCTTGCAGACAGTCTCCTACGAGCAGTACTTC
v_call: TRBV5-6
j_call: TRBJ2-7
clone_size: few
d_call: -

cdr3_aa: CASATGSFYEQYF
cdr3_nt: TGTGCCAGTGCAACAGGGAGCTTCTACGAGCAGTACTTC
v_call: TRBV28
j_call: TRBJ2-7
clone_size: few
d_call: -

cdr3_aa: CASSPTSGREYF
cdr3_nt: TGTGCCAGCAGCCCTACAAGCGGGAGAGAGTACTTC
v_call: TRBV3-1
j_call: TRBJ2-7
clone_size: -
d_call: TRBD2

cdr3_aa: CASRLETDNSPLHF
cdr3_nt: TGTGCCAGCAGGCTCGAGACAGATAATTCACCCCTCCACTTT
v_call: TRBV7-9
j_call: TRBJ1-6
clone_size: -
d_call: -

cdr3_aa: CASSDIGGGETQYF
cdr3_nt: TGTGCCAGCAGTGATATAGGGGGGGGAGAGACCCAGTACTTC
v_call: TRBV2
j_call: TRBJ2-5
clone_size: -
d_call: -

cdr3_aa: CASSPRPATSGRPYEQYF
cdr3_nt: TGTGCCAGCAGCCCACGACCTGCGACTAGCGGGAGACCCTACGAGCAGTACTTC
v_call: TRBV7-8
j_call: TRBJ2-7
clone_size: -
d_call: TRBD2

cdr3_aa: CASSEQGTGVNSQHF
cdr3_nt: TGTGCCAGCAGTGAACAGGGGACCGGGGTTAATTCCCAGCATTTT
v_call: TRBV6-1
j_call: TRBJ1-5
clone_size: -
d_call: -